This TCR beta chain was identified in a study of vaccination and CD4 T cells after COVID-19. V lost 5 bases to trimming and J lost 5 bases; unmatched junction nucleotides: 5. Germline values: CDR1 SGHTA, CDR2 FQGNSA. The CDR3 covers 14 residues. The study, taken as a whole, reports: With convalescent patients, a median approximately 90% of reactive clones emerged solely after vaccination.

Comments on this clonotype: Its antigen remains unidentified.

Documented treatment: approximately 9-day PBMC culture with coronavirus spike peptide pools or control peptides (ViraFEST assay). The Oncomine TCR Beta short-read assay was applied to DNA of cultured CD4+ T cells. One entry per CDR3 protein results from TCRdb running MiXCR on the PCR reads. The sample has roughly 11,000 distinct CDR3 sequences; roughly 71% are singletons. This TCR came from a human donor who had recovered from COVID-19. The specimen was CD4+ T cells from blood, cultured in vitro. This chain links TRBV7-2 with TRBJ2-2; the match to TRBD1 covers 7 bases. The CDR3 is CASSQGVWTGELFF. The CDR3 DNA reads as TGTGCCAGCAGCCAGGGGGTCTGGACCGGGGAGCTGTTTTTT.